The text below deals with one T cell receptor (beta chain). Sequencing used immunoSEQ multiplex PCR; TCRdb keeps in-frame clones, though not all of them. Counted here are more than 85,000 clones, roughly 87% occurring once; the ten biggest clones make up around 5%. The source of the sample is a study of blood T cell repertoires in COVID-19. Across the whole study: Sources were T cells, B-cell-depleted T cells, or PBMCs; the material itself was cDNA or gDNA.

The CDR3 contains 15 residues. V was shortened by 6 bases and J by 0 bases, with 15 bases between the two germline ends. Per germline, CDR1 SQVTM and CDR2 ANQGSEA. Sequencing used peripheral blood. The chain links TRBV29-1 to TRBJ2-1; D uncertain. This receptor was taken from a woman aged 50 to 65 with COVID-19, enrolled during active disease. The CDR3 DNA is TGCAGCGTAGATGGTCCAGGTTTCTCCTACAATGAGCAGTTCTTC. Translated: CSVDGPGFSYNEQFF.